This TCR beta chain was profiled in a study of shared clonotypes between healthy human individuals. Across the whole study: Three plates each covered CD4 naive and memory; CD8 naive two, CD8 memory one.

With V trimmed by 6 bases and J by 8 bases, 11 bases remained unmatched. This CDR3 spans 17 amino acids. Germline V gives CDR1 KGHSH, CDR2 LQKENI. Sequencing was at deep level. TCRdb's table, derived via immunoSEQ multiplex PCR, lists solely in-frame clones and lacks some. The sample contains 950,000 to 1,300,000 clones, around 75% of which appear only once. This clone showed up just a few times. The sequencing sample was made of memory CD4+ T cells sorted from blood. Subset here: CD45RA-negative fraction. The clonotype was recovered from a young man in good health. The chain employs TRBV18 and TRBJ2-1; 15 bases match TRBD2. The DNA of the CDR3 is TGTGCCAGCTCTCGGACTAGCGGGAGGGCCAATCACGATGAGCAGTTCTTC. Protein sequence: CASSRTSGRANHDEQFF.